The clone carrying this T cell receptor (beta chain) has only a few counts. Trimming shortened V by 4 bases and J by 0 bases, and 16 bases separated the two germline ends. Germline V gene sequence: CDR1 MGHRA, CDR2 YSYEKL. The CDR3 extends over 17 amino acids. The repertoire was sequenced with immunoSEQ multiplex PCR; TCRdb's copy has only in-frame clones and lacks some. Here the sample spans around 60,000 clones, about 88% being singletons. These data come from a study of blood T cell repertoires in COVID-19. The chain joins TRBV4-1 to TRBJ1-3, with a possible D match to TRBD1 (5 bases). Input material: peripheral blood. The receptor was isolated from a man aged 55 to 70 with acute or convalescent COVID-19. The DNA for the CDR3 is TGCGCCAGCAGCCTCTACACACAGGTCAACTCTGGAAACACCATATATTTT. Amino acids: CASSLYTQVNSGNTIYF.